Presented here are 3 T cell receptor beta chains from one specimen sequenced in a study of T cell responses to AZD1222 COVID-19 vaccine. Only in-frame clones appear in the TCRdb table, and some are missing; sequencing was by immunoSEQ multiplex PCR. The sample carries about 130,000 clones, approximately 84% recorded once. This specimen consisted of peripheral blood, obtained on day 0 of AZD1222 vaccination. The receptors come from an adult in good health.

CDR3 bases: TGTGCCAGTAGTACCTGGACAGTTTATAGCAATCAGCCCCAGCATTTT. Its translation: CASSTWTVYSNQPQHF. The rearrangement joins TRBV19 to TRBJ1-5; tentatively, D is TRBD1 (6 bases). This CDR3 comprises 16 residues. The germline V gene encodes CDR1 LNHDA and CDR2 SQIVND (reference sequence). Trimming removed 4 bases from V and 0 bases from J, with 13 bases in between.

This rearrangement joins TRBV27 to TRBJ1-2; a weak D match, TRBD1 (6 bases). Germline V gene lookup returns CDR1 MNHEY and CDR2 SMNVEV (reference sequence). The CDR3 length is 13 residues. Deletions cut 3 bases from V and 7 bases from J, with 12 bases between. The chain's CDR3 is CASSFGGSGGYTF. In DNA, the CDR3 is TGTGCCAGCAGTTTTGGGGGCTCTGGTGGCTACACCTTC.

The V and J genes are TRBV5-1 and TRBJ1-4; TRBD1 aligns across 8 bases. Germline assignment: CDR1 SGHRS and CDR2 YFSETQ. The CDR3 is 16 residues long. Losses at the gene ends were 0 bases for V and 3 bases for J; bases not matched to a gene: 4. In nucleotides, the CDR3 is TGCGCCAGCAGCTTGGATACAGGGGGTTCTAATGAAAAACTGTTTTTT. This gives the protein CASSLDTGGSNEKLFF.